This T cell receptor beta chain was captured by sequencing in a study of early stage breast cancer tumors. Turning to the study itself: About 80% of the 16 invasive tumors were ER+, PR+ and HER2-. The study, taken as a whole, reports: Tumors had about 2.5-fold higher T cell density and higher clonality than adjacent normal breast tissue. Blood repertoires resembled normal breast more than tumor.

With respect to this clone: Its antigen is unidentified.

Germline V gene sequence: CDR1 MNHEY, CDR2 SMNVEV (reference sequence). The ends were cut back, 4 bases at V and 6 bases at J, with 15 bases in the middle. The CDR3 is 14 residues long. Assay: immunoSEQ multiplex PCR; the TCRdb copy retains only in-frame clones and omits some. The sample holds 50,000 or so clones; around 83% are singletons and the top ten take approximately 1.4%. The chain combines TRBV27 with TRBJ1-1; D may be TRBD1 (5 bases). This TCR was recovered from a person between 50 and 60 years old with breast cancer. Sample: blood. CDR3 loop: CASSYWDSGAEAFF. CDR3 in DNA: TGTGCCAGCAGTTACTGGGACTCGGGGGCTGAAGCTTTCTTT.